Presented here are 9 T cell receptor beta chains from one specimen sequenced in a study of T cells in Graves' hyperthyroidism and ophthalmopathy. The CDR3 regions of TCR beta were amplified from RNA transcripts. TCR CDR3 regions were first amplified by RT-PCR with HTBI primers. A single record per CDR3 protein comes from TCRdb applying MiXCR to the multiplex PCR reads. There are roughly 570,000 distinct CDR3 sequences in the sample; around 42% occur only once, and roughly 7.7% lies in the top ten. The specimen sequenced was peripheral blood or thyroid tissue (not recorded which). These receptors came from a woman aged 18-30 years with Graves' hyperthyroidism.

There are many counts of this clonotype. The genes are TRBV2 and TRBJ2-7, with 11 bases identical to TRBD1. The V gene's germline CDR1 is SNHLY and CDR2 FYNNEI. With V trimmed by 6 bases and J by 2 bases, 6 bases remained unmatched. The CDR3 contains 15 residues. The CDR3 here is CASSSGTGGTYEQYF. Here the CDR3 DNA reads TGTGCCAGCAGCTCCGGGACAGGGGGAACCTACGAGCAGTACTTC. The full variable domain, its missing parts supplied by reference TRBV2 and TRBJ2-7, is EPEVTQTPSHQVTQMGQEVILRCVPISNHLYFYWYRQILGQKVEFLVSFYNNEISEKSEIFDDQFSVERPDGSNFTLKIRSTKLEDSAMYFCASSSGTGGTYEQYFGPGTRLTVT.

The V gene is TRBV7-9, the J gene TRBJ1-4; D is unclear. Germline lookup yields CDR1 SEHNR and CDR2 FQNEAQ (reference sequence). With 5 bases removed from V and 6 bases from J, the gap between germline ends came to 7 bases. The CDR3 has 12 amino acids. The CDR3 reads CASSRADEKLFF. Written as DNA, the CDR3 is TGTGCCAGCAGCCGGGCTGATGAAAAACTGTTTTTT. Together with reference TRBV7-9 and TRBJ1-4, the CDR3 gives the full variable domain: DTGVSQNPRHKITKRGQNVTFRCDPISEHNRLYWYRQTLGQGPEFLTYFQNEAQLEKSRLLSDRFSAERPKGSFSTLEIQRTEQGDSAMYLCASSRADEKLFFGSGTQLSVL.

The chain employs TRBV10-3 and TRBJ1-2; TRBD1 might be the D (6 bases). The CDR3 extends over 14 amino acids. V was shortened by 2 bases and J by 6 bases, with 13 bases between the two germline ends. Germline V lookup: CDR1 ENHRY, CDR2 SYGVKD. The CDR3 nucleotides are TGTGCCATCAGTGAGGAGACAGGATACCATGGCTACACCTTC. This gives the protein CAISEETGYHGYTF.

V is TRBV6-5 and J is TRBJ2-5; the D gene is possibly TRBD2 (5 bases). Looked up from germline, CDR1 is MNHEY and CDR2 is SVGAGI. V lost 8 bases and J lost 7, with 8 bases in between. CDR3 length equals 10 residues. CDR3 bases: TGTGCCAGCCGGAGCGGGACCCAGTACTTC. It yields the protein CASRSGTQYF.

V is TRBV5-1 and J is TRBJ2-5; 8 bases line up with TRBD1. The CDR3 loop spans 13 amino acids. Losses at the gene ends were 3 bases for V and 5 bases for J; bases not matched to a gene: 3. The germline V gene has CDR1 SGHRS and CDR2 YFSETQ. Here the CDR3 DNA reads TGCGCCAGCAGCTCCTGGACAGGGGAGACCCAGTACTTC. Amino acids: CASSSWTGETQYF.

The V and J genes are TRBV2 and TRBJ1-5; TRBD1 might be the D (5 bases). Trimming pared 5 bases from V and 1 base from J, leaving 15 bases between. This CDR3 contains 16 residues. From germline, CDR1 is SNHLY and CDR2 FYNNEI. The CDR3 loop reads CASSLLQGQSNQPQHF. CDR3 in DNA: TGTGCCAGCAGTTTACTCCAGGGCCAGAGCAATCAGCCCCAGCATTTT.

This clonotype showed up many times. The chain links TRBV2 to TRBJ1-4; a weak D match, TRBD1 (6 bases). The CDR3 has 14 amino acids. Trimming removed 8 bases from V and 5 bases from J, with 15 bases in between. Germline-derived CDR1 and CDR2 are SNHLY and FYNNEI. The CDR3 is CASDPGDLNEKLFF. Written as DNA, the CDR3 is TGTGCCAGCGACCCAGGGGATTTGAATGAAAAACTGTTTTTT.

This clonotype showed up many times. The V gene is TRBV5-6, the J gene TRBJ1-4; D is ambiguous. Germline CDR1 SGHDT, CDR2 YYEEEE. Trimming removed 2 bases at V and 4 bases at J, with 9 bases between. This CDR3 has 14 amino acids. In DNA form, the CDR3 reads TGTGCCAGCAGCTTAGGTAGCCGTAATGAAAAACTGTTTTTT. It is translated as CASSLGSRNEKLFF.

This clonotype was detected many times. This chain joins TRBV12-3 or TRBV12-4 and TRBJ2-7, with 11 nucleotides matching TRBD2. The CDR3 runs 17 residues. J was trimmed by 4 bases and V by 6 bases; bases with no gene match: 14. CDR3 residues: CASRPPGLAGTRYEQYF. The CDR3 DNA reads TGTGCCAGCAGACCCCCCGGACTAGCGGGCACCAGGTACGAGCAGTACTTC.